The 18 T cell receptor beta chains in this list originate from one sample, sequenced in a study of T cells in Graves' hyperthyroidism and ophthalmopathy. Authors of the study amplified TCR beta CDR3 regions from RNA transcripts. The study used the HTBI primer set for a first-round RT-PCR of the TCR CDR3. TCRdb analysed the multiplex PCR reads with MiXCR anew, one entry per CDR3 protein. The table records hundreds of thousands of distinct CDR3 sequences, about 15% of them present only once. The source material was blood. The origin of the receptors is a woman younger than 30 with Graves' ophthalmopathy.

This chain links TRBV5-6 with TRBJ1-2; possibly TRBD1 for D (5 bases). Per the germline V gene, CDR1 is SGHDT and CDR2 is YYEEEE. The CDR3 contains 16 residues. V gave up 3 bases and J gave up 2 bases, with 17 bases separating them. In DNA, the CDR3 is TGTGCCAGCAGCTACAGACAGCGTCCAAAAAACTATGGCTACACCTTC. Amino acids: CASSYRQRPKNYGYTF.

Many counts were recorded for this clonotype. The genes are TRBV6-2 or TRBV6-3 and TRBJ2-1, with 9 bases that match TRBD2. The CDR3 extends over 15 amino acids. V lost 6 bases, J lost 7 bases, and 10 bases stayed unmatched. Germline V gene lookup returns CDR1 MNHEY and CDR2 SVGEGT. The CDR3 here is CASSLVASGNNEQFF. Written as DNA, the CDR3 is TGTGCCAGCAGCCTCGTCGCTAGCGGGAATAATGAGCAGTTCTTC.

Many counts were recorded for this clonotype. The genes are TRBV10-3 and TRBJ2-3; D call uncertain. V shed 3 bases and J shed 3 bases, with 13 bases lying between them. CDR1 is ENHRY, CDR2 SYGVKD, per germline. The CDR3 length is 15 residues. The CDR3 nucleotides are TGTGCCATCAGTGAAAGGTCTATGGGGACAGATACGCAGTATTTT. It translates to CAISERSMGTDTQYF.

This clonotype was found many times. This chain joins TRBV6-1 and TRBJ2-1; D is undetermined. Germline values: CDR1 MNHNS, CDR2 SASEGT. Trimming pared 4 bases from V and 4 bases from J, leaving 17 bases between. This CDR3 is 16 amino acids long. The chain's CDR3 is CASSAEPIRPYNEQFF. CDR3 nucleotides: TGTGCCAGCAGTGCCGAACCCATCCGCCCGTACAATGAGCAGTTCTTC.

This clonotype was seen only once. The CDR3 region is CASSLLQGNGYTF. The DNA for the CDR3 is TGTGCCAGTAGCCTCTTACAGGGTAATGGCTACACCTTC. The rearrangement joins TRBV19 to TRBJ1-2; D is possibly TRBD1 (6 bases). V lost 6 bases and J 6 bases, leaving 14 bases between the germline ends. This CDR3 is 13 amino acids long. Germline values: CDR1 LNHDA, CDR2 SQIVND (reference sequence).

This clonotype showed up many times. This sequence joins TRBV29-1 and TRBJ2-5; maybe TRBD1 (6 bases). The germline V gene encodes CDR1 SQVTM and CDR2 ANQGSEA. Deletions cut 6 bases from V and 5 bases from J, with 10 bases between. The CDR3 is 11 amino acids. CDR3 protein: CSVQGTETQYF. Written as DNA, the CDR3 is TGCAGCGTCCAGGGGACGGAGACCCAGTACTTC.

This clonotype came up many times. The genes are TRBV11-2 and TRBJ2-1, with D perhaps given as TRBD1 or TRBD2 (5 bases each). V lost 5 bases and J 2 bases, leaving 10 bases between the germline ends. In germline, CDR1 is SGHAT, CDR2 FQNNGV. The CDR3 consists of 14 residues. The CDR3 DNA sequence: TGTGCCAGCAGCCCGGGGCGGCCCTACAATGAGCAGTTCTTC. Residues: CASSPGRPYNEQFF.

This clonotype showed up many times. The chain has TRBV2 and TRBJ1-5; D gene uncertain. Germline CDR1 and CDR2: SNHLY and FYNNEI. The length of the CDR3 is 15 residues. V shed 2 bases and J shed 0 bases, with 8 bases lying between them. CDR3: CASSEQSASNQPQHF. CDR3 DNA: TGTGCCAGCAGTGAACAGTCGGCTAGCAATCAGCCCCAGCATTTT.

This clonotype was picked up many times. Just one base apart from a much larger clone, this may be a read error. The chain combines TRBV11-2 with TRBJ1-2; D is ambiguous. CDR1 and CDR2 from the germline V gene are SGHAT and FQNNGV. CDR3 size: 17 residues. The CDR3 DNA reads TGTGCCAGCAGCTTAGTCCGTAACATAGAAGGAAACTATAGCTACACCTTC. Translated: CASSLVRNIEGNYSYTF. Full variable domain (remainder filled in from reference TRBV11-2 and TRBJ1-2): EAGVAQSPRYKIIEKRQSVAFWCNPISGHATLYWYQQILGQGPKLLIQFQNNGVVDDSQLPKDRFSAERLKGVDSTLKIQPAKLEDSAVYLCASSLVRNIEGNYSYTFGSGTRLTVV.

This clonotype came up many times. This chain links TRBV6-1 with TRBJ1-6, with no clear D. CDR1 and CDR2 from the germline V gene are MNHNS and SASEGT. This CDR3 is 11 amino acids long. V was clipped by 2 bases and J by 10 bases, with 3 bases between them. This CDR3 is CASSENSPLHF. The DNA of the CDR3 is TGTGCCAGCAGTGAAAACTCACCCCTCCACTTT.

This rearrangement joins TRBV20-1 to TRBJ1-5; TRBD1 agrees at 8 bases. CDR1 is DFQATT and CDR2 is SNEGSKA in the germline V gene (reference sequence). This CDR3 comprises 13 residues. Trimming removed 3 bases from V and 7 bases from J; junction bases left unmatched: 5. For the CDR3, the DNA is TGCAGTGCTAGCAGGGGGCGGGAGCAGCCCCAGCATTTT. It yields the protein CSASRGREQPQHF.

The J gene is TRBJ2-7, the V gene TRBV10-3; weak D call: TRBD1 (5 bases). Germline values: CDR1 ENHRY, CDR2 SYGVKD. V shed 4 bases and J shed 3 bases, with 16 bases lying between them. The CDR3 extends over 15 amino acids. CDR3 in DNA: TGTGCCATCAGTGGGGGCCCCTACATACACTACGAGCAGTACTTC. Amino acid sequence: CAISGGPYIHYEQYF.

V gene TRBV28 combines with J gene TRBJ1-5; TRBD1 matches at 11 bases. The CDR3 sequence is 15 residues long. The ends lost 4 bases at V and 9 bases at J; junction bases unmatched: 8. Germline values: CDR1 MDHEN, CDR2 SYDVKM. The CDR3 region is CASSSLGTGGSPQHF. The CDR3 DNA sequence: TGTGCCAGCAGTTCTCTCGGGACAGGGGGTTCGCCCCAGCATTTT.

This clonotype was detected ten times or more. J is TRBJ2-1 and V is TRBV19; 11 nucleotides agree with TRBD2. After removal of 3 bases from V and 6 bases from J, the junction contained 4 bases not matched to a gene. CDR3 length: 15 amino acids. From germline, CDR1 is LNHDA and CDR2 SQIVND (reference sequence). The CDR3 coding sequence is TGTGCCAGTAGTATTAGCGGGGGGGCAAGCAATGAGCAGTTCTTC. Encoded protein: CASSISGGASNEQFF. Complete variable domain (other parts from reference TRBV19 and TRBJ2-1): DGGITQSPKYLFRKEGQNVTLSCEQNLNHDAMYWYRQDPGQGLRLIYYSQIVNDFQKGDIAEGYSVSREKKESFPLTVTSAQKNPTAFYLCASSISGGASNEQFFGPGTRLTVL.

Many counts were recorded for this clonotype. The V call is TRBV2, the J call TRBJ2-7; D ambiguous. V was pared by 5 bases and J by 3 bases, with 14 bases between. Germline lookup yields CDR1 SNHLY and CDR2 FYNNEI. The CDR3 has 14 residues. The CDR3 DNA is TGTGCCAGCAGTTTTATTTTGTCCAGCTACGAGCAGTACTTC. Amino acid sequence: CASSFILSSYEQYF. Together with reference TRBV2 and TRBJ2-7, the CDR3 gives the full variable domain: EPEVTQTPSHQVTQMGQEVILRCVPISNHLYFYWYRQILGQKVEFLVSFYNNEISEKSEIFDDQFSVERPDGSNFTLKIRSTKLEDSAMYFCASSFILSSYEQYFGPGTRLTVT.

This clonotype has at least ten counts. The V and J genes are TRBV4-1 and TRBJ1-1; D gene uncertain. V was cut by 2 bases and J by 5 bases, with 15 bases left in between. Germline CDR1 MGHRA, CDR2 YSYEKL. This CDR3 contains 15 residues. In DNA, the CDR3 is TGCGCCAGCAGCCAATCACCGGGTCCACCTACTGAAGCTTTCTTT. Amino acids: CASSQSPGPPTEAFF.

This clonotype was detected ten times or more. The rearrangement uses TRBV12-3 or TRBV12-4 and TRBJ2-1; 7 bases line up with TRBD2. CDR3 length: 14 residues. J was trimmed by 9 bases and V by 6 bases; bases with no gene match: 11. This CDR3 reads CASSQRGAVSEQFF. DNA for the CDR3: TGTGCCAGCAGCCAGCGGGGCGCGGTCAGTGAGCAGTTCTTC.

This clonotype was seen ten or more times. The chain combines TRBV7-2 with TRBJ1-4; 8 nucleotides align to TRBD1. CDR3 length: 14 amino acids. Germline V gives CDR1 SGHTA, CDR2 FQGNSA. Losses at the gene ends were 2 bases for V and 5 bases for J; bases not matched to a gene: 1. The CDR3 is CASSLRTGNEKLFF. The CDR3 region has the DNA TGTGCCAGCAGCTTAAGGACAGGGAATGAAAAACTGTTTTTT.